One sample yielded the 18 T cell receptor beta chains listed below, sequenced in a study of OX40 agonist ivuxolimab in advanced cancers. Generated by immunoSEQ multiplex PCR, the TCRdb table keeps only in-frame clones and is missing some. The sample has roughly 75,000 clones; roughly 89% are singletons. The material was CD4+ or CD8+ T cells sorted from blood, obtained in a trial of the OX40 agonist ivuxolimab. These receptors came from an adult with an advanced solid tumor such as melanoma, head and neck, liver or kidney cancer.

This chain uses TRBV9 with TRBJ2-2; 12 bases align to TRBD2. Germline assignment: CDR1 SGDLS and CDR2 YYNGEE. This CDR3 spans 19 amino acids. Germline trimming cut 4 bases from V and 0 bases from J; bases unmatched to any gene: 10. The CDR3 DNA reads TGTGCCAGCAGCCTCCCCCGGACTAGCGGGGCCTCGAACACCGGGGAGCTGTTTTTT. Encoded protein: CASSLPRTSGASNTGELFF.

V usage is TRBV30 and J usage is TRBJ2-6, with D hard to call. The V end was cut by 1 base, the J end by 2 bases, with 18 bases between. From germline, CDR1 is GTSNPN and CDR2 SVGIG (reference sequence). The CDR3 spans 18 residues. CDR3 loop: CAWSAALRWLAGANVLTF. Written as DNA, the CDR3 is TGTGCCTGGAGTGCGGCGTTGAGATGGTTGGCTGGGGCCAACGTCCTGACTTTC.

The CDR3 sequence is CASSPSAWTGTGANVLTF. The CDR3 nucleotides read TGTGCCAGCAGCCCCTCAGCCTGGACAGGGACTGGGGCCAACGTCCTGACTTTC. This sequence joins TRBV7-3 and TRBJ2-6; 8 nucleotides match TRBD1. With V trimmed by 5 bases and J by 2 bases, 11 bases remained unmatched. CDR1 and CDR2 (germline): SGHTA, FQGTGA. CDR3 size: 18 residues.

CDR3 loop: CASSSPPGQGYYGYTF. CDR3 bases: TGTGCCAGCAGCTCCCCCCCGGGACAGGGATATTATGGCTACACCTTC. The rearrangement joins TRBV5-4 to TRBJ1-2; 9 nucleotides match TRBD1. CDR3 length: 16 amino acids. J gave up 5 bases and V 3 bases, and 11 bases lay outside the gene matches. Germline CDR1 SGHNT, CDR2 YYREEE (reference sequence).

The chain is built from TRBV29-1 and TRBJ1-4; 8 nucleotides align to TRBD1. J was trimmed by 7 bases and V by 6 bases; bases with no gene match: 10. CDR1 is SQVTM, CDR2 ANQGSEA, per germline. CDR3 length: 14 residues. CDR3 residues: CSVQTGAKGEKLFF. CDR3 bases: TGCAGCGTCCAGACAGGGGCGAAGGGTGAAAAACTGTTTTTT.

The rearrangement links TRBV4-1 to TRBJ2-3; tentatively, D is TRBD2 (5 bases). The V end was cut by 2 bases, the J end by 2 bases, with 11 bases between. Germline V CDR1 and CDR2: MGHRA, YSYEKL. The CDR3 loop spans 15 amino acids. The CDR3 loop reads CASSQLLAPTDTQYF. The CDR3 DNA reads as TGCGCCAGCAGCCAACTCCTAGCTCCCACAGATACGCAGTATTTT.

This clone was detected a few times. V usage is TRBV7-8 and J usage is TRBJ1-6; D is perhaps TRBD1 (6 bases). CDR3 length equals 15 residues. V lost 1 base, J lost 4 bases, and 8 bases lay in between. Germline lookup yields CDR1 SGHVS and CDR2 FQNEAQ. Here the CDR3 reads CASSLGQAYNSPLHF. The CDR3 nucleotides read TGTGCCAGCAGCTTAGGACAGGCTTATAATTCACCCCTCCACTTT. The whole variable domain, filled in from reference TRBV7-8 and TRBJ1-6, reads GAGVSQSPRYKVAKRGQDVALRCDPISGHVSLFWYQQALGQGPEFLTYFQNEAQLDKSGLPSDRFFAERPEGSVSTLKIQRTQQEDSAVYLCASSLGQAYNSPLHFGNGTRLTVT.

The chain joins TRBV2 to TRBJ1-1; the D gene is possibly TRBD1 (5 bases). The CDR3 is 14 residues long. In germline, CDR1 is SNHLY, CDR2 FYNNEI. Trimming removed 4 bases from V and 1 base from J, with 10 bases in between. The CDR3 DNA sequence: TGTGCCAGCAGTGTGGGGGGGTCGAACACTGAAGCTTTCTTT. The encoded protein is CASSVGGSNTEAFF.

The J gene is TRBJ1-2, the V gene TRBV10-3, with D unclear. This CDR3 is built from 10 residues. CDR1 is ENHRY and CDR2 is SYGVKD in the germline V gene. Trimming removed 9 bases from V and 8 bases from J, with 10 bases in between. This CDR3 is CAIPLMGYTF. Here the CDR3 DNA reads TGTGCCATTCCCTTGATGGGCTACACCTTC.

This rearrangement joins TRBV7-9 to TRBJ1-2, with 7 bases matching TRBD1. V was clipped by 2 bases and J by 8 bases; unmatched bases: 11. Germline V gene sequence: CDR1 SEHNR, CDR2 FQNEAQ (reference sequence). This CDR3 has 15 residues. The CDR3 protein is CASSLRVGQGDGYTF. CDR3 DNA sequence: TGTGCCAGCAGCTTAAGAGTGGGGCAGGGGGACGGCTACACCTTC. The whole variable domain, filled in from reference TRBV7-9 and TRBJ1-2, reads DTGVSQNPRHKITKRGQNVTFRCDPISEHNRLYWYRQTLGQGPEFLTYFQNEAQLEKSRLLSDRFSAERPKGSFSTLEIQRTEQGDSAMYLCASSLRVGQGDGYTFGSGTRLTVV.

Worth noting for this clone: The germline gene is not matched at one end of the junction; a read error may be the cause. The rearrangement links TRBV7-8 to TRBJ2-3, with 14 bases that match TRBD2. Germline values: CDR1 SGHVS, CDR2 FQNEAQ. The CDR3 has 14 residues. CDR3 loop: CASSLGTSGGPGNF. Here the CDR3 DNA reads TGTGCCAGCAGCTTAGGGACTAGCGGGGGGCCCGGCAATTTT.

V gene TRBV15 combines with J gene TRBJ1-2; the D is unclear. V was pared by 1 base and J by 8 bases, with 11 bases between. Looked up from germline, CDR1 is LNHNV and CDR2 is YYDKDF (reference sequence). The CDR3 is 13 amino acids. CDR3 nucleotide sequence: TGTGCCACCAGCAGAGTGGCGGGAGGGGGCTACACCTTC. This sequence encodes CATSRVAGGGYTF.

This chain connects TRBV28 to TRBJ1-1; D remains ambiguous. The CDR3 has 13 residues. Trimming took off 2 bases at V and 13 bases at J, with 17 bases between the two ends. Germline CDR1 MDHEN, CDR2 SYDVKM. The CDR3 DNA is TGTGCCAGCAGTTTAATCGGACCACTGACAATTTTCTTT. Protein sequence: CASSLIGPLTIFF.

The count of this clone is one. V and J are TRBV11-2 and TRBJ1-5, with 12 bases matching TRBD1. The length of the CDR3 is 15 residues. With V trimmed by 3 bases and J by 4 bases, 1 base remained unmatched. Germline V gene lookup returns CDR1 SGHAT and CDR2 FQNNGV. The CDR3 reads CASSLGQGANQPQHF. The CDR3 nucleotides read TGTGCCAGCAGCTTGGGACAGGGGGCGAATCAGCCCCAGCATTTT.

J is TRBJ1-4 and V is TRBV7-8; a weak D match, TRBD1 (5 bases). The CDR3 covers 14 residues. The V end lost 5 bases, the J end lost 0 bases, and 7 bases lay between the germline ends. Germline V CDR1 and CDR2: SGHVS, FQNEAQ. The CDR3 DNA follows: TGTGCCAGCAGCCTACAGGCAACTAATGAAAAACTGTTTTTT. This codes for CASSLQATNEKLFF. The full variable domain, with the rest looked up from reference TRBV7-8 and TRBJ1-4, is GAGVSQSPRYKVAKRGQDVALRCDPISGHVSLFWYQQALGQGPEFLTYFQNEAQLDKSGLPSDRFFAERPEGSVSTLKIQRTQQEDSAVYLCASSLQATNEKLFFGSGTQLSVL.

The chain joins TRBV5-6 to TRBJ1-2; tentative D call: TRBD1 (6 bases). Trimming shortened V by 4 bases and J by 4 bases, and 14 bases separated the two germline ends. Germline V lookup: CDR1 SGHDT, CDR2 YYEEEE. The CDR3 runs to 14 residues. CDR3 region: CASSGGGAGYGYTF. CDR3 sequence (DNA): TGTGCCAGCAGCGGCGGGGGGGCAGGCTATGGCTACACCTTC.

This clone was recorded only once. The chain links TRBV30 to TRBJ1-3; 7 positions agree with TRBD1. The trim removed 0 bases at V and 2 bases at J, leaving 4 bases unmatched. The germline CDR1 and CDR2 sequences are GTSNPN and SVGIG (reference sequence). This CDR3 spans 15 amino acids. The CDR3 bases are TGTGCCTGGAGTGTTGACAGGGAGGCTGGAAACACCATATATTTT. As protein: CAWSVDREAGNTIYF.

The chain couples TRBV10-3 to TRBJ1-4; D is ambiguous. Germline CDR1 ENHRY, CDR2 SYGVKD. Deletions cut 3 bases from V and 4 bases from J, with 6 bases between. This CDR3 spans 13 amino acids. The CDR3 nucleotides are TGTGCCATCAGTGATTGGGGTAATGAAAAACTGTTTTTT. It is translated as CAISDWGNEKLFF.